A few counts support the clone carrying this TCR beta chain. Its antigen remains unidentified. This specimen comes from a study of human T cells and chemical hapten exposure. The wider study: Patients, chiefly female, had alopecia areata, totalis or universalis.

General study results and limits: Among TCRs, those above 1 in 1000 frequency were unaffected by DPC sensitization.

Documented time point: patch test 1, 2 weeks after DPC sensitization. The sample's treatment: therapeutic diphenylcyclopropenone sensitization with weekly scalp DPC. From whole blood left unfractionated, total RNA was extracted. The study used a library that attached unique molecular identifiers to individual cDNA molecules. TCRdb re-derived calls from the RACE reads in MiXCR, one entry per CDR3 protein. This sample has just under 350,000 distinct CDR3 sequences; under 9% occur once, and the top ten carry about 8%. Trimming at V came to 1 base and at J to 6 bases, leaving 4 bases not matched to a gene. The CDR3 has 14 residues.

The receptor's source is a woman under 30 with alopecia areata. Some clones in this sample may be carry-over from other donors' samples. The chain uses TRBV12-3 or TRBV12-4 and TRBJ1-2; 8 bases fit TRBD1. Material: whole blood, obtained in connection with sensitization to the hapten diphenylcyclopropenone (DPC). The CDR3: CASSLETGVHGYTF. CDR3 DNA: TGTGCCAGCAGTTTAGAGACAGGGGTACATGGCTACACCTTC.